One sample yielded the 8 T cell receptor beta chains listed below, sequenced in a study of CD8 T cells in ankylosing spondylitis. Overall study results and limits: A TCR beta motif of eight highly homologous variants appeared characteristic of ankylosing spondylitis blood.

TCRdb called the 5' RACE reads again in MiXCR, with one record for every CDR3 protein. The sample yields more than 600,000 distinct CDR3 sequences, around 20% seen once. Their specific antigens are unknown. The sequenced material came from blood, either unsorted or a sorted T cell fraction (not recorded which). The receptors stem from a male donor with ankylosing spondylitis.

This clonotype turned up a few times. The V and J genes are TRBV29-1 and TRBJ2-1; perhaps TRBD2 as D (7 bases). Germline V gives CDR1 SQVTM, CDR2 ANQGSEA. The V gene lost 6 bases and the J gene lost 4 bases, with 13 bases spanning the gap. The CDR3 has 13 amino acids. The CDR3 region has the DNA TGCAGCGTACTCGGGGGGACATACAATGAGCAGTTCTTC. It yields the protein CSVLGGTYNEQFF.

This clonotype came up a few times. The V and J genes are TRBV20-1 and TRBJ2-5, with TRBD2 as a possible D gene (6 bases). Trimming took 4 bases from V and 0 from J, leaving 15 bases between them. Germline assignment: CDR1 DFQATT and CDR2 SNEGSKA (reference sequence). The CDR3 contains 15 residues. CDR3 bases: TGCAGTGCTATGAGGTGGGAGGCCAACCAAGAGACCCAGTACTTC. Amino acid sequence: CSAMRWEANQETQYF.

This clonotype came up many times. J is TRBJ1-5 and V is TRBV12-3 or TRBV12-4; D is unclear. The CDR3 loop spans 13 amino acids. Trimming left V 5 bases short and J 1 base short, with 6 bases between. The CDR3, as DNA: TGTGCCAGCAGTGGCCAGAGCAATCAGCCCCAGCATTTT. Encoded protein: CASSGQSNQPQHF.

The chain has TRBV12-3 or TRBV12-4 and TRBJ2-3, with 8 nucleotides matching TRBD2. Trimming took 1 base from V and 5 from J; bases not matched to a gene: 5. This CDR3 is 15 amino acids long. The CDR3 loop reads CASSLGSGMGDTQYF. Written as DNA, the CDR3 is TGTGCCAGCAGTTTAGGTAGCGGGATGGGAGATACGCAGTATTTT.

For the CDR3, the DNA is TGCAGTGCTAGCCCCGGACCCTACAATGAGCAGTTCTTC. As protein: CSASPGPYNEQFF. The chain uses TRBV20-1 and TRBJ2-1; no clear D. Trimming took off 3 bases at V and 2 bases at J, with 8 bases between the two ends. Germline V lookup: CDR1 DFQATT, CDR2 SNEGSKA (reference sequence). The CDR3 extends over 13 amino acids.

A word on this clonotype: An end of the junction differs from the germline gene, which may be a read error. V usage is TRBV5-1 and J usage is TRBJ2-2, with D tentatively TRBD2 (5 bases). Germline lookup yields CDR1 SGHRS and CDR2 YFSETQ. The CDR3 has 15 amino acids. CDR3 amino acids: CASSLAGENTEELFF. The CDR3 bases are TGCGCCAGCAGCTTGGCTGGGGAGAACACCGAGGAGCTGTTTTTT. Supplemented by reference TRBV5-1 and TRBJ2-2, the full variable domain reads KAGVTQTPRYLIKTRGQQVTLSCSPISGHRSVSWYQQTPGQGLQFLFEYFSETQRNKGNFPGRFSGRQFSNSRSEMNVSTLELGDSALYLCASSLAGENTEELFFGEGSRLTVL.

J is TRBJ2-3 and V is TRBV7-8, with D tentatively TRBD1 or TRBD2 (5 bases each). Trimming took 4 bases from V and 4 from J, leaving 12 bases between them. The CDR3 contains 14 residues. CDR1 is SGHVS and CDR2 is FQNEAQ in the germline V gene. The CDR3 nucleotides read TGTGCCAGCAGCTCGGGACCCGAACCAGATACGCAGTATTTT. Translation: CASSSGPEPDTQYF.

A few counts support this clonotype. The chain combines TRBV10-3 with TRBJ2-1; 7 bases match TRBD1. This CDR3 region has 13 residues. After removal of 11 bases from V and 0 bases from J, the junction contained 4 bases not matched to a gene. Per germline, CDR1 ENHRY and CDR2 SYGVKD. The CDR3 region is CAATGSSYNEQFF. CDR3 DNA: TGTGCCGCGACAGGGAGCTCCTACAATGAGCAGTTCTTC.